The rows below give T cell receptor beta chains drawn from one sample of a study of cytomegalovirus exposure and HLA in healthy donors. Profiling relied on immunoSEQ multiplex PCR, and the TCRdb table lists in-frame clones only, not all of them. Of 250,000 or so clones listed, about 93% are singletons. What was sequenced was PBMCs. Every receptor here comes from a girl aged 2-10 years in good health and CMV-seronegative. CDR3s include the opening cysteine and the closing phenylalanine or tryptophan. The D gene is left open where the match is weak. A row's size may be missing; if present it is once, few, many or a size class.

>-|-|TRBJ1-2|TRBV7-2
TGTGCCAGCAGCTCCCGGACTCTACATGGCTACACCTTC
CASSSRTLHGYTF
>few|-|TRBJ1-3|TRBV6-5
TGTGCCAGCAGCCAACAGGGTTCCACTGGAAACACCATATATTTT
CASSQQGSTGNTIYF
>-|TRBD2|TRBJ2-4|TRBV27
TGTGCCAGCAGTAGCGGGAGGGCCCGAAACATTCAGTACTTC
CASSSGRARNIQYF
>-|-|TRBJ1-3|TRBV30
TGTGCCTGGAGTACAGGGCACACAAACACCATATATTTT
CAWSTGHTNTIYF
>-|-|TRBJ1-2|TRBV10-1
TGCGCCAGCAGTGAGTCACGCAGTTATGGCTACACCTTC
CASSESRSYGYTF
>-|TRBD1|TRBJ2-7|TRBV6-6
TGTGCCAGCAGTTACCTTAGCCAGGGGGCTTCCTACGAGCAGTACTTC
CASSYLSQGASYEQYF
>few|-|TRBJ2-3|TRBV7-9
TGTGCCAGCAGCTTAGGGGGGGCAAGCGGGGGCACAGATACGCAGTATTTT
CASSLGGASGGTDTQYF
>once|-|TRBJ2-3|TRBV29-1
TGCAGCCTCAGCCGAGGGAGTCTTGGCACAGATACGCAGTATTTT
CSLSRGSLGTDTQYF
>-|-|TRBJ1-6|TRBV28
TGTGCCAGCAGTGCAGGGATCTCCTATAATTCACCCCTCCACTTT
CASSAGISYNSPLHF
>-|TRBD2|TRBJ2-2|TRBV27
TGTGCCAGCAGTTTGTTAGCGGGACGAACCGGGGAGCTGTTTTTT
CASSLLAGRTGELFF
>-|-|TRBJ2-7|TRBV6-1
TGTGCCGCCGACGGGAGTTGGTCCTACGAGCAGTACTTC
CAADGSWSYEQYF
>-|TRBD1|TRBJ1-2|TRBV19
TGTGCCAGTAGTGGACAGGGATTAGGCTACACCTTC
CASSGQGLGYTF
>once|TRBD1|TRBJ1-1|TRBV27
TGTGCCAGCAGTTTCAGGGGGCACACTGAAGCTTTCTTT
CASSFRGHTEAFF
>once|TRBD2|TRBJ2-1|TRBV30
TGTGCCTGGAGTCCCCCGATCGGCGGGGGTGAGCAGTTCTTC
CAWSPPIGGGEQFF